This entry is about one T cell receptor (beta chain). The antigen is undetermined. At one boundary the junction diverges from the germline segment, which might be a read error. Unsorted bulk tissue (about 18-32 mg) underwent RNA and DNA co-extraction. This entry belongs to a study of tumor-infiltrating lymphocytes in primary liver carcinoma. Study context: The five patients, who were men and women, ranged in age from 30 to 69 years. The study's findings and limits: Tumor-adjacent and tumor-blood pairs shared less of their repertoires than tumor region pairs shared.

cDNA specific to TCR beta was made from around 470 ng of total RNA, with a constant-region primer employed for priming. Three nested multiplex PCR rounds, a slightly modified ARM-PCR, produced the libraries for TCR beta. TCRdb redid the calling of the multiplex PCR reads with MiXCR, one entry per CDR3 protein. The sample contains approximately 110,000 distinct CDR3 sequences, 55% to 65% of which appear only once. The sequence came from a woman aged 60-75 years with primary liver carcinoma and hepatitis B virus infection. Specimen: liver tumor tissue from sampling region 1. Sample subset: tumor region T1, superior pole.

The CDR3 here is CVSSRLASSGGTDTQYF. The DNA of the CDR3 is TGTGTCAGCAGCCGACTAGCGTCGAGTGGGGGCACAGATACGCAGTATTTT. The V gene is TRBV6-5, the J gene TRBJ2-3; the match to TRBD2 covers 8 bases. The CDR3 extends over 17 amino acids. Germline assignment: CDR1 MNHEY and CDR2 SVGAGI.